The clone carrying this T cell receptor beta chain was seen once. Its antigen remains unidentified. The PCR made use of 60 Vbeta and 13 Jbeta primers. The table came from immunoSEQ multiplex PCR; TCRdb's copy has only in-frame clones and leaves some out. The table shows 150,000 to 250,000 clones, with approximately 83% occurring only once. The data are from a study of cytomegalovirus exposure and HLA in healthy donors. Study results and caveats: Most TCR sequences were rare, but some public TCRs occurred in many donors. For TCR beta chains, V- and J-gene trimming was later linked to a missense DCLRE1C variant.

Germline values: CDR1 SGHVS, CDR2 FNYEAQ. V was cut by 0 bases and J by 6 bases, with 11 bases left in between. The CDR3 contains 14 residues. The chain has TRBV7-6 and TRBJ2-5, with no clear D. Sequenced material: PBMCs. The sequence was collected from a boy aged 2-15 years in good health and CMV-seronegative. CDR3 sequence: CASSLAAWRKTQYF. CDR3 coding DNA: TGTGCCAGCAGCTTAGCGGCCTGGCGGAAGACCCAGTACTTC.